This record looks at one TCR beta chain sequence and its context. The sample originates from a study of chemoradiotherapy in HPV16-positive cancers. CDR3 length equals 13 residues. Germline CDR1 LGHNA, CDR2 YSLEER. Between the trimmed V and J ends, which lost 0 bases and 0 bases, there was a span of 3 bases. Data came from immunoSEQ multiplex PCR; TCRdb stores just in-frame clones and leaves some out. This sample carries roughly 34,000 clones, roughly 77% of them seen once, and the ten largest clones take roughly 3.8%. The receptor's source is a human donor with HPV-associated anogenital cancer. This material consisted of blood, taken from a patient who underwent chemoradiotherapy. The gene calls are TRBV4-3 and TRBJ2-7; D not certain. The CDR3 loop reads CASSQDSSYEQYF. The CDR3 region has the DNA TGCGCCAGCAGCCAAGACAGCTCCTACGAGCAGTACTTC.